The subject of this entry is one T cell receptor beta chain. The sample originates from a study of control samples from healthy donors and cancer patients. Some clones are missing from TCRdb's copy, which holds only in-frame ones; the method was immunoSEQ multiplex PCR. The table records about 83,000 clones, roughly nine tenths of them present only once. The CDR3 has 14 residues. Germline V gene data show CDR1 as MDHEN and CDR2 as SYDVKM. With 8 bases clipped from V and 3 bases from J, the junction kept 7 bases outside the gene matches. The origin of this receptor is a young man in good health. This chain joins TRBV28 and TRBJ2-7, with TRBD2 identical over 10 bases. The sequencing input was blood. CDR3 region: CASRILAGIYEQYF. CDR3 coding DNA: TGTGCCAGCCGGATACTAGCGGGGATCTACGAGCAGTACTTC.